This T cell receptor (beta chain) was documented in a study of T cell responses to AZD1222 COVID-19 vaccine. Across the whole study: Pooled samples include second doses given at about 4 or 12 weeks.

TCRdb's copy holds only in-frame clones and misses some; the assay was immunoSEQ multiplex PCR. Of 59,000 or so clones in the sample, about 86% were seen once. For this clone: As yet, its antigen is unknown.

The V end was cut by 10 bases, the J end by 5 bases, with 8 bases between. This CDR3 is 11 amino acids long. Per the germline V gene, CDR1 is LGHDT and CDR2 is YNNKEL (reference sequence). Overall study findings and caveats: Reportedly, close to half of spike-specific TCRs are directed against unmutated variant regions. At study baseline, merely six AZD1222 recipients were seropositive.

The chain has TRBV3-1 (or the pseudogene TRBV3-2) and TRBJ2-2, with D possibly called TRBD1 or TRBD2 (5 bases each). This sequence originates from an adult in good health. The starting material was peripheral blood, obtained on day 0 of AZD1222 vaccination. CDR3 residues: CATWGTGELFF. The CDR3 bases are TGTGCCACCTGGGGGACCGGGGAGCTGTTTTTT.